This TCR beta chain is drawn from a study of radiotherapy plus CTLA-4 blockade in lung cancer listed by TCRdb under 2018. For the study in its entirety: Among the enrolled patients, about 19% had an objective response, and about 30% reached disease control.

Receptor libraries were prepared by the immunoSEQ multiplex PCR assay. TCRdb's version of the immuneACCESS table is confined to in-frame rearrangements and falls short of the full clone set. An unresolved V gene accounts for under half of the shortfall where checked; the remainder is of unknown origin. The sample profile shows 90,000 to 130,000 clones; more than 75% of them were found once. About 3.3% of the sample is in the top ten clones. In this study, focal radiation therapy paired with CTLA-4 blockade (ipilimumab) was tested in patients who had chemo-refractory metastatic non-small-cell lung cancer. Summary of the overall study and its limitations: Increased serum interferon-beta after radiation, together with early dynamic changes in blood T cell clones, were reported to be the strongest predictors of response. After treatment with radiotherapy and ipilimumab, TCR clones that came from tumors expanded in the peripheral blood.

Points on this clone: Its antigen is still unknown. One end of the junction is discordant with germline, which a read error may explain.

From the cysteine up to the phenylalanine, the CDR3 has a length of 17 residues. This entry keeps only the CDR3 DNA: 51 bases, framed from base 1. The CDR1 and CDR2 encoded by the germline V gene (reference sequence) are SSHAT and FNYEAQ. This chain is built from TRBV7-7 and TRBJ2-5; 8 bases in between match TRBD1. This TCR derives from a human donor with non-small cell lung cancer that progressed on radiotherapy plus ipilimumab. Some clones in this sample may be carry-over from other donors' samples. The sequenced sample was peripheral blood, obtained from a patient treated with radiotherapy plus ipilimumab. CDR3 sequence: CASSLVAPGGRGETQYF. The nucleotide sequence reads as follows: TGTGCTAGCAGCTTAGTCGCCCCAGGGGGCCGAGGGGAGACCCAGTACTTC. With the rest looked up from the reference TRBV7-7 and TRBJ2-5 genes rather than sequenced, the full variable domain is GAGVSQSPRYKVTKRGQDVTLRCDPISSHATLYWYQQALGQGPEFLTYFNYEAQPDKSGLPSDRFSAERPEGSISTLTIQRTEQRDSAMYRCASSLVAPGGRGETQYFGPGTRLLVL.